This T cell receptor (beta chain) was recorded in a study of cytotoxic CD8 clonotypes in ibrutinib-treated CLL. The data were produced by immunoSEQ multiplex PCR, yet TCRdb's version contains in-frame clones alone and is incomplete. This repertoire shows hundreds of thousands of clones, roughly 70% found once; its top ten account for over 15%. Sequenced here: PBMCs, sampled after 24 months of ibrutinib treatment. This receptor was taken from a human donor with chronic lymphocytic leukemia.

DNA of the CDR3: TGTGCCAGCAGTTGGACAGGGGAATCCTACGAGCAGTACTTC. Its protein is CASSWTGESYEQYF. The J gene is TRBJ2-7, the V gene TRBV6-6; the match to TRBD1 covers 9 bases. The CDR3 extends over 14 amino acids. Germline V gene lookup returns CDR1 MNHNY and CDR2 SVGAGI (reference sequence). J was trimmed by 1 base and V by 4 bases; bases with no gene match: 2.